The clone carrying this T cell receptor beta chain was counted a single time. The antigen remains undetermined. CDR1 is LNHDA, CDR2 SQIVND, per germline (reference sequence). The CDR3 is 12 amino acids. These data come from a study of beta chain features in type 1 diabetes. Study-wide points: Type 1 diabetes patients had TCRB CDR3s that were shorter (moderately but significantly so) in all four CD4+ subsets.

Only one heparinised blood draw was taken per donor, and its volume averaged approximately 120 mL. The whole isolated RNA underwent reverse transcription, so sequencing captured expressed TCRB transcripts. TCRdb's table, derived via immunoSEQ multiplex PCR, lists solely in-frame clones and lacks some. Altogether around 710,000 clones are present, under 15% being singletons, with the ten largest covering roughly 0.12%. The gene calls are TRBV19 and TRBJ1-2, with D possibly matching TRBD1 (5 bases). Material for sequencing was naive CD4+ T cells from blood. The clonotype originates from a man younger than 45 with type 1 diabetes. The CDR3 loop reads CVPIQGFDGYTF. In nucleotides, the CDR3 is TGTGTCCCAATTCAGGGATTCGATGGCTACACCTTC.